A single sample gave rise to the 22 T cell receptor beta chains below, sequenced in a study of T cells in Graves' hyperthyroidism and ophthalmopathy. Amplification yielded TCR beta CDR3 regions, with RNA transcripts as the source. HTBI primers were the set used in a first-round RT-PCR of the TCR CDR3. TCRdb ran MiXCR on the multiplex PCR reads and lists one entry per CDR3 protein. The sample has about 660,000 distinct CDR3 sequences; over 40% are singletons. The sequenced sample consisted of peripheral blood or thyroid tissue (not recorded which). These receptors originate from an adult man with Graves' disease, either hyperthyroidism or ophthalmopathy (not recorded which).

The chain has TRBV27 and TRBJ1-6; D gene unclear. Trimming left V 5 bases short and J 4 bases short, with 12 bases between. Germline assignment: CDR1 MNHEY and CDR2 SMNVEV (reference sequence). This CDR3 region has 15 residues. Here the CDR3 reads CASSPTAGYNSPLHF. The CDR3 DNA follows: TGTGCCAGCAGTCCGACGGCGGGATATAATTCACCCCTCCACTTT.

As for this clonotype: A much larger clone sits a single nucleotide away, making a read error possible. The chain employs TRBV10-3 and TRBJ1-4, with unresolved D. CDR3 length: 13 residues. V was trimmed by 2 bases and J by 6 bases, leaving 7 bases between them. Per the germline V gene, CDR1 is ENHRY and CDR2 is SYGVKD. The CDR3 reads CAISERQDEKLFF. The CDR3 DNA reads TGTGCCATCAGTGAGAGGCAGGATGAAAAACTGTTTTTT.

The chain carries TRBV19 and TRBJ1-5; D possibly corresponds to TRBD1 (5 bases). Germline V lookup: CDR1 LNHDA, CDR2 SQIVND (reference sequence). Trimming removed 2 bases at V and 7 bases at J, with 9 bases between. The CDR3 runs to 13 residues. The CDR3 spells CASSIRGYQPQHF. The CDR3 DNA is TGTGCCAGTAGTATAAGGGGTTACCAGCCCCAGCATTTT. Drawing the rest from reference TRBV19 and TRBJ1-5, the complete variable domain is DGGITQSPKYLFRKEGQNVTLSCEQNLNHDAMYWYRQDPGQGLRLIYYSQIVNDFQKGDIAEGYSVSREKKESFPLTVTSAQKNPTAFYLCASSIRGYQPQHFGDGTRLSIL.

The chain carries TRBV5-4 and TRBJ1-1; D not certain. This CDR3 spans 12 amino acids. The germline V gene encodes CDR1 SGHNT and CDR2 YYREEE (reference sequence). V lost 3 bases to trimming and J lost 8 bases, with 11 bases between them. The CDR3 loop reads CASSSRTFEAFF. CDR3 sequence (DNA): TGTGCCAGCAGCTCACGTACCTTCGAAGCTTTCTTT.

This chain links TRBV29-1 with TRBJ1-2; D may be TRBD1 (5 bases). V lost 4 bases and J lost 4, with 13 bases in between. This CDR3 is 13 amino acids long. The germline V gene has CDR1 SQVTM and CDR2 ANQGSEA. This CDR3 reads CSVAAGRPYGYTF. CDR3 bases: TGCAGCGTTGCGGCAGGGAGGCCCTATGGCTACACCTTC.

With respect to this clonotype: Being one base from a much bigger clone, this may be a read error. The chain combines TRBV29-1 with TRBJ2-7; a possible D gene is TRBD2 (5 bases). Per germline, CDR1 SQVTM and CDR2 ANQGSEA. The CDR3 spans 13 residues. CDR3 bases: TGCAGCGTTCGGGCAGAGGGCCGCCACGAGCGGTACTTC. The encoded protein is CSVRAEGRHERYF.

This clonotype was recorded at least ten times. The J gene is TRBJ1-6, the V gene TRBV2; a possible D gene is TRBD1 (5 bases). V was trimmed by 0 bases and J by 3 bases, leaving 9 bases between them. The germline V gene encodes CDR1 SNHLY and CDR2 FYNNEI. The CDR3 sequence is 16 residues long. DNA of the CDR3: TGTGCCAGCAGTGAAGCTGGAGACAGCTATAATTCACCCCTCCACTTT. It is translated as CASSEAGDSYNSPLHF.

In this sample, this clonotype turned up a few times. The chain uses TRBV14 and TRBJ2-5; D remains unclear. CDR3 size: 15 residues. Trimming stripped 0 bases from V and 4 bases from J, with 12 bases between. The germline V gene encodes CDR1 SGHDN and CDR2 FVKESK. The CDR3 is CASSQDNGVSETQYF. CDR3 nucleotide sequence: TGTGCCAGCAGCCAAGATAATGGGGTTTCAGAGACCCAGTACTTC.

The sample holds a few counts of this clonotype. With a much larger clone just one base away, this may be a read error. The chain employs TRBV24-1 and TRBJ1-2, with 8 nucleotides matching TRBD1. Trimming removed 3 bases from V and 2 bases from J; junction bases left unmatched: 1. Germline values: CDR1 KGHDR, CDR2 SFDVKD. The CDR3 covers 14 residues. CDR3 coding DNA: TGTGCCACCAGTGATGGACAGGGAAACTATGGCTACACCTTC. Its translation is CATSDGQGNYGYTF.

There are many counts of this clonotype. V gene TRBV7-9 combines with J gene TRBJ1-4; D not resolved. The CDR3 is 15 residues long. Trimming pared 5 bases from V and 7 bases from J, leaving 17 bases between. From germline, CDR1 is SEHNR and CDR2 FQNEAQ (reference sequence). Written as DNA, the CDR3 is TGTGCCAGCAGCCCAGCAGGTCATAATGGTGAAAAACTGTTTTTT. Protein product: CASSPAGHNGEKLFF.

This chain's CDR3 is CSQAGTEAFF. Here the CDR3 DNA reads TGCAGCCAAGCTGGCACTGAAGCTTTCTTT. The V and J genes are TRBV29-1 and TRBJ1-1; D remains unclear. The CDR3 is made up of 10 amino acids. The V gene lost 8 bases and the J gene lost 4 bases, with 8 bases spanning the gap. CDR1 and CDR2 (germline): SQVTM, ANQGSEA.

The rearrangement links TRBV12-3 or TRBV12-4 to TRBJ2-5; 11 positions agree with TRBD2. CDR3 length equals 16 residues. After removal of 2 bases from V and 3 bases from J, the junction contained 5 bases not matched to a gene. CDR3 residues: CASSLQASGRKETQYF. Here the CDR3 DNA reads TGTGCCAGCAGTTTACAGGCTAGCGGGAGGAAAGAGACCCAGTACTTC.

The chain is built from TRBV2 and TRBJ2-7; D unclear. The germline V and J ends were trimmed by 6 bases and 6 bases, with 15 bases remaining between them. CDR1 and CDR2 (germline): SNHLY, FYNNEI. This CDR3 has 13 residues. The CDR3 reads CASSQGIGLEQYF. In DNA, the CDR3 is TGTGCCAGCAGCCAAGGTATTGGGCTCGAGCAGTACTTC.

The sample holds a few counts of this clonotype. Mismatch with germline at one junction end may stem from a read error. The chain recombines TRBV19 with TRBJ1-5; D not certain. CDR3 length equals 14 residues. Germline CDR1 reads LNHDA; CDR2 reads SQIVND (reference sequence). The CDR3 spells CASNIGGGNQPQHF. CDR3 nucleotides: TGTGCCAGTAATATAGGAGGAGGGAATCAGCCCCAGCATTTT.

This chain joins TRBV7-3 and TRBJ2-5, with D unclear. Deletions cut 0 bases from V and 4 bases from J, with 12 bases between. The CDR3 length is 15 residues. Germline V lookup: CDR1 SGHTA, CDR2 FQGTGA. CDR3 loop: CASSLTQAVGETQYF. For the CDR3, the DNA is TGTGCCAGCAGCTTAACCCAGGCGGTTGGAGAGACCCAGTACTTC.

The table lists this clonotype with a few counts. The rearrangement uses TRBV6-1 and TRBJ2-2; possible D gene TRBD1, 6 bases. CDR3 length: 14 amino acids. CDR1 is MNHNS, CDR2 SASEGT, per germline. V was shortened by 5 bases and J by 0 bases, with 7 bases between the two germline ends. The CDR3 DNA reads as TGTGCCAGCAGTACAGGGTCGAACACCGGGGAGCTGTTTTTT. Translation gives CASSTGSNTGELFF.

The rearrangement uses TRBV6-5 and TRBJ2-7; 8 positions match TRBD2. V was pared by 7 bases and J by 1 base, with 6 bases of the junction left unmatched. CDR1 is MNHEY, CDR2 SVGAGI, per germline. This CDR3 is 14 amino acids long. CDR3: CASTNGGGSYEQYF. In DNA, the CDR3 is TGTGCCAGCACCAACGGGGGGGGATCCTACGAGCAGTACTTC.

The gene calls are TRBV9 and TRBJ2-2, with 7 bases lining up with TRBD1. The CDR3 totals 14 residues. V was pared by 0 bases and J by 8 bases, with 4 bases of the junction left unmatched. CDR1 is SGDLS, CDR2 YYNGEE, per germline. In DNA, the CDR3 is TGTGCCAGCAGCGTAGAGGGGGCTCGGGGGGAGCTGTTTTTT. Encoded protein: CASSVEGARGELFF.

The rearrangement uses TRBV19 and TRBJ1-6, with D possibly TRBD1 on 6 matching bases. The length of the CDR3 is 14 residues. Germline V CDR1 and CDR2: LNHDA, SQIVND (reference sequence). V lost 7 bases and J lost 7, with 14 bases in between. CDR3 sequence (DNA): TGTGCCAGTAATATTCAGGGACAAAATTCACCCCTCCACTTT. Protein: CASNIQGQNSPLHF.

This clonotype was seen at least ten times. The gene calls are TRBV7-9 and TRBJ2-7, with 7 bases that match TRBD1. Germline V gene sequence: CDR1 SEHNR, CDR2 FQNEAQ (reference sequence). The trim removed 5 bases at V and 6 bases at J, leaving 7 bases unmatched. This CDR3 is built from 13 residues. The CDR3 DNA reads TGTGCCAGCAGCCTGACAGGGACGGGCGAGCAGTACTTC. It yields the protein CASSLTGTGEQYF.

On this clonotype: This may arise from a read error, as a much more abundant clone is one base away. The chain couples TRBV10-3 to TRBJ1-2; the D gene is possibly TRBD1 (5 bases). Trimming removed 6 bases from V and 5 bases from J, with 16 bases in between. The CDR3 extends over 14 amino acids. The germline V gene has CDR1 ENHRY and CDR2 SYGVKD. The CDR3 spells CAISAGTGSYGYTF. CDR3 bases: TGTGCCATCAGCGCCGGGACGGGGTCTTATGGCTACACCTTC.

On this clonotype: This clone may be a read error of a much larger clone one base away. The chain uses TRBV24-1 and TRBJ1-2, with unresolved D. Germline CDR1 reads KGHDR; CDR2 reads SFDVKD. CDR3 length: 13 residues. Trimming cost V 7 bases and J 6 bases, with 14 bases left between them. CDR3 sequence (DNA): TGTGCCACCAGGGACTCCGGAAACCATGGCTACACCTTC. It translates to CATRDSGNHGYTF.